Each of the 11 T cell receptor beta chains below was sequenced from the same sample in a study of blood T cell repertoires in COVID-19. The repertoire was sequenced with immunoSEQ multiplex PCR; TCRdb's copy has only in-frame clones and lacks some. The data show about 120,000 clones, with 85% seen just once and about a tenth held by the top ten. Sequenced: peripheral blood. Receptor source: a man older than 75 with acute or convalescent COVID-19.

The chain couples TRBV10-3 to TRBJ2-5; TRBD2 matches at 7 bases. This CDR3 contains 12 residues. Germline assignment: CDR1 ENHRY and CDR2 SYGVKD. Germline trimming cut 5 bases from V and 5 bases from J; bases unmatched to any gene: 2. DNA of the CDR3: TGTGCCATCAGTTACGGGGGGGAGACCCAGTACTTC. Translated, it gives CAISYGGETQYF.

This clone has just a few counts. The rearrangement uses TRBV7-9 and TRBJ2-7; TRBD1 matches 9 bases. Germline-derived CDR1 and CDR2 are SEHNR and FQNEAQ (reference sequence). The length of the CDR3 is 14 residues. J was trimmed by 1 base and V by 8 bases; bases with no gene match: 6. The CDR3 sequence is CASFPGQGSYEQYF. DNA of the CDR3: TGTGCCAGCTTTCCGGGACAGGGATCCTACGAGCAGTACTTC.

In its sample, this clone was seen once. The rearrangement links TRBV19 to TRBJ1-2; D perhaps matches TRBD1 (6 bases). CDR3 length equals 16 residues. Per the germline V gene, CDR1 is LNHDA and CDR2 is SQIVND (reference sequence). V was clipped by 6 bases and J by 0 bases, with 17 bases between them. For the CDR3, the DNA is TGTGCCAGTAGCTCAGGGGCCGCAAATACTAACTATGGCTACACCTTC. It encodes CASSSGAANTNYGYTF.

The chain couples TRBV18 to TRBJ2-1; no clear D. Per germline, CDR1 KGHSH and CDR2 LQKENI. This CDR3 has 13 amino acids. V lost 3 bases, J lost 6 bases, and 9 bases lay in between. CDR3 amino acids: CASSPLRSNEQFF. CDR3 bases: TGTGCCAGCTCACCGCTCCGTAGCAATGAGCAGTTCTTC.

V usage is TRBV19 and J usage is TRBJ2-1, with D tentatively TRBD2 (6 bases). CDR3 length equals 16 residues. Trimming left V 5 bases short and J 8 bases short, with 22 bases between. From germline, CDR1 is LNHDA and CDR2 SQIVND (reference sequence). The CDR3 DNA sequence: TGTGCCAGTAGTCTCCTACCTTCGGGAGTGATCCATGAGCAGTTCTTC. This gives the protein CASSLLPSGVIHEQFF.

V and J are TRBV5-1 and TRBJ2-2; tentatively, D is TRBD1 (5 bases). The germline V gene encodes CDR1 SGHRS and CDR2 YFSETQ. The CDR3 runs 14 residues. The ends were cut back, 4 bases at V and 6 bases at J, with 13 bases in the middle. The DNA for the CDR3 is TGCGCCAGCAGCCTTGCCAGGGTTCCCGGGGAGCTGTTTTTT. This translates into CASSLARVPGELFF.

V usage is TRBV11-2 and J usage is TRBJ1-1; D uncertain. CDR1 and CDR2 (germline): SGHAT, FQNNGV. V was clipped by 8 bases and J by 4 bases, with 20 bases between them. This CDR3 has 15 residues. Here the CDR3 reads CASVLVLYSGTEAFF. The CDR3 nucleotides read TGTGCCAGCGTCCTGGTATTATATAGTGGCACTGAAGCTTTCTTT.

This clone was observed a single time. This sequence joins TRBV9 and TRBJ1-2; D gene uncertain. Trimming took off 4 bases at V and 2 bases at J, with 15 bases between the two ends. CDR1 SGDLS and CDR2 YYNGEE come from the germline V gene. The CDR3 covers 15 residues. The CDR3, as DNA: TGTGCCAGCAGCCCGCTAGTGGAGGACAACTATGGCTACACCTTC. Translation gives CASSPLVEDNYGYTF. Full variable domain (outside the CDR3, taken from reference TRBV9 and TRBJ1-2): DSGVTQTPKHLITATGQRVTLRCSPRSGDLSVYWYQQSLDQGLQFLIQYYNGEERAKGNILERFSAQQFPDLHSELNLSSLELGDSALYFCASSPLVEDNYGYTFGSGTRLTVV.

This sequence joins TRBV19 and TRBJ2-3; 7 nucleotides agree with TRBD2. The CDR3 consists of 14 residues. Germline assignment: CDR1 LNHDA and CDR2 SQIVND (reference sequence). After removal of 7 bases from V and 0 bases from J, the junction contained 4 bases not matched to a gene. In DNA form, the CDR3 reads TGTGCCAGTACCTGGGGGGGGAGCACAGATACGCAGTATTTT. It specifies CASTWGGSTDTQYF.

Written as DNA, the CDR3 is TGTGCCAGCAGTGAACCCCAAAGACAGGGGAGCTATGGCTACACCTTC. Translated, it gives CASSEPQRQGSYGYTF. This rearrangement joins TRBV25-1 to TRBJ1-2; 8 bases line up with TRBD1. CDR1 is MGHDK, CDR2 SYGVNS, per germline. V lost 2 bases to trimming and J lost 4 bases; unmatched junction nucleotides: 9. The CDR3 spans 16 residues.

J is TRBJ1-1 and V is TRBV7-8, with D possibly matching TRBD1 (6 bases). This CDR3 has 14 residues. Germline assignment: CDR1 SGHVS and CDR2 FQNEAQ. Trimming shortened V by 6 bases and J by 1 base, and 12 bases separated the two germline ends. The CDR3 reads CASRPGQANTEAFF. The DNA for the CDR3 is TGTGCCAGCAGACCGGGACAAGCGAACACTGAAGCTTTCTTT.